These T cell receptor beta chains were read from a single sample in a study of T cell repertoires in aging, cancer and after chemotherapy. In TCRdb, the multiplex PCR reads were re-called with MiXCR into one record per CDR3 protein. The sample has approximately 2,000 distinct CDR3 sequences; roughly a quarter are singletons. The sample was blood. All receptors come from a human donor with a solid tumor. Both conserved end residues are part of each CDR3. D genes are given only for firm matches. Size is omitted from some rows. Given values are once, few, many or a class for expanded clones.

CDR3 DNA	CDR3 protein	D gene	V gene	J gene	clone size
TGCGCCAGCAGGGTGGGGGACCGAATAGGGGCAGATACGCAGTATTTT	CASRVGDRIGADTQYF	.	TRBV5-1	TRBJ2-3	.
TGCAGTGCTAGAGATTTCCTAGCGGGGGGGTCTCAAGAGACCCAGTACTTC	CSARDFLAGGSQETQYF	TRBD2	TRBV20-1	TRBJ2-5	few
TGTGCCAGCAGCTCCTACGACAGGTACTTCTACGAGCAGTACTTC	CASSSYDRYFYEQYF	.	TRBV21-1	TRBJ2-7	few
TGCGCCAGCAGCCCGGGACAAGTCTACGAGCAGTACTTC	CASSPGQVYEQYF	.	TRBV5-1	TRBJ2-7	.
TGTGCCAGCAGCCCCGGGACAGCCTATGGCTACACCTTC	CASSPGTAYGYTF	TRBD1	TRBV13	TRBJ1-2	medium-sized
TGTGCCAGCTCCCCAGGGGTGAACACTGAAGCTTTCTTT	CASSPGVNTEAFF	.	TRBV18	TRBJ1-1	.
TGTGCCAGCAGTTACCTCACAGGGAACTATGGCTACACCTTC	CASSYLTGNYGYTF	.	TRBV6-5	TRBJ1-2	medium-sized
TGTGCCAGCAGTGGTGGGGGGGCTCAGCCCCAGCATTTT	CASSGGGAQPQHF	.	TRBV2	TRBJ1-5	.
TGTGCCAGCTCACCACTGGGCAGGGCGGACACTGAAGCTTTCTTT	CASSPLGRADTEAFF	.	TRBV18	TRBJ1-1	medium-sized
TGTGCCTCCAGGGGTAGTTGGGATCAGCCCCAGCATTTT	CASRGSWDQPQHF	.	TRBV10-3	TRBJ1-5	few
TGTGCCATCAGTCTAGGGGGGGATCAGCCCCAGCATTTT	CAISLGGDQPQHF	.	TRBV10-3	TRBJ1-5	few
TGTGCCTGGAGCGGGACAGTGTTCTCTGGGGCCAACGTCCTGACTTTC	CAWSGTVFSGANVLTF	TRBD1	TRBV30	TRBJ2-6	.
TGTGCCAGCAGGCAGAAAGAGACCCAGTACTTC	CASRQKETQYF	.	TRBV6-2/TRBV6-3	TRBJ2-5	medium-sized
TGTGCCAGCAGCCAGTTGGCAGAGGCCACAGATACGCAGTATTTT	CASSQLAEATDTQYF	.	TRBV4-3	TRBJ2-3	few
TGTGCCAGCAGCAGAGCGGGACAGTATAATTCACCCCTCCACTTT	CASSRAGQYNSPLHF	TRBD1	TRBV5-5	TRBJ1-6	medium-sized
TGCGCCAGCAGCCAAGCCGGGACGGCGAATGAAAAACTGTTTTTT	CASSQAGTANEKLFF	.	TRBV4-3	TRBJ1-4	.
TGTGCCAGCAGCCCTAGGGGCGGCTATGGCTACACCTTC	CASSPRGGYGYTF	.	TRBV12-3/TRBV12-4	TRBJ1-2	few
TGTGCCATCAGTGAGCGGGGAGGAGCGAACACCGGGGAGCTGTTTTTT	CAISERGGANTGELFF	.	TRBV10-3	TRBJ2-2	medium-sized
TGTGCCAGCAGTCCCGACGGACACACTGAAGCTTTCTTT	CASSPDGHTEAFF	.	TRBV11-1	TRBJ1-1	once
TGCAGCGTATACCGGGACGGAGGAAACAATGAGCAGTTCTTC	CSVYRDGGNNEQFF	.	TRBV29-1	TRBJ2-1	large
TGTGCCAGAAGCCCCGACAGGGGGAACTATGGCTACACCTTC	CARSPDRGNYGYTF	TRBD1	TRBV7-2	TRBJ1-2	.
TGTGCCAGTAGTATAGGAGGGGGTACCGGGGAGCTGTTTTTT	CASSIGGGTGELFF	.	TRBV19	TRBJ2-2	.
TGTGCCAGTCAGCAGGGGTATAGCGACGAGCAGTACTTC	CASQQGYSDEQYF	.	TRBV10-3	TRBJ2-7	medium-sized
TGCGCCAGCAGAGACAGGCCTGACTACAATGAGCAGTTCTTC	CASRDRPDYNEQFF	.	TRBV5-1	TRBJ2-1	medium-sized
TGTGCCAGCAGTGCTACAGCCCATAGCAATCAGCCCCAGCATTTT	CASSATAHSNQPQHF	.	TRBV6-1	TRBJ1-5	.
TGTGCCAGCAGCTTGGCCCAGGGACGGGGAAATGAAAAACTGTTTTTT	CASSLAQGRGNEKLFF	.	TRBV7-9	TRBJ1-4	.
TGTGCCAGCAGCTTAGACCCGACAGTCCAAGAGACCCAGTACTTC	CASSLDPTVQETQYF	.	TRBV7-2	TRBJ2-5	few
TGCAGTGCTAGTTTCGGCGGGATGAACTATAATTCACCCCTCCACTTT	CSASFGGMNYNSPLHF	.	TRBV20-1	TRBJ1-6	.
TGCGCCAGCAGTAAAGGGTACGGGTTGGAGACCCAGTACTTC	CASSKGYGLETQYF	.	TRBV5-1	TRBJ2-5	.
TGTGCCAGCAGCGCACATGGACAGTTTAAGGATACGCAGTATTTT	CASSAHGQFKDTQYF	.	TRBV5-4	TRBJ2-3	.
TGTGCCAGCAGTCTCCGGGACAGGGGACTCTCCGGGGCCAACGTCCTGACTTTC	CASSLRDRGLSGANVLTF	TRBD1	TRBV12-3/TRBV12-4	TRBJ2-6	medium-sized
TGTGCCAGTACTGACAGGTACGGGGAGCTGTTTTTT	CASTDRYGELFF	.	TRBV19	TRBJ2-2	.
TGTGCCAGCAGCCCCACTATGAATGGAAACACCATATATTTT	CASSPTMNGNTIYF	.	TRBV7-2	TRBJ1-3	few
TGTGCCAGCAGCTTAGTGGCCGCCGCCCAGACCCAGTACTTC	CASSLVAAAQTQYF	.	TRBV11-2	TRBJ2-5	.
TGTGCCAGCAGCTTAGTAGGGGTTTTGGAAAAACTGTTTTTT	CASSLVGVLEKLFF	.	TRBV7-9	TRBJ1-4	.
TGTGCCAGCATTTCGGACTGGGACACAGATACGCAGTATTTT	CASISDWDTDTQYF	.	TRBV6-5	TRBJ2-3	.
TGTGCCAGCAGTCTCGACGGCTACAATGAGCAGTTCTTC	CASSLDGYNEQFF	.	TRBV6-6	TRBJ2-1	medium-sized
TGTGCCAGCAGTATCGGGACTAGCGGGGGAACAGATACGCAGTATTTT	CASSIGTSGGTDTQYF	TRBD2	TRBV6-4	TRBJ2-3	medium-sized
TGTGCCAGCAGCTTAGGTCAAAGGGCCGGGGAGCTGTTTTTT	CASSLGQRAGELFF	.	TRBV7-2	TRBJ2-2	few
TGTGCCAGCAGTCTCAGACTAGCGGGGGGCGACAATGAGCAGTTCTTC	CASSLRLAGGDNEQFF	TRBD2	TRBV6-2/TRBV6-3	TRBJ2-1	.
TGTGCCAGCAGCTTGGGACAGGGGGGGGGGCTCCTCGGGACCCAGTACTTC	CASSLGQGGGLLGTQYF	TRBD1	TRBV7-6	TRBJ2-5	few
TGTGCCAGCTCACCCGCGTCTAGCGGGGGGATGGCAGATACGCAGTATTTT	CASSPASSGGMADTQYF	TRBD2	TRBV18	TRBJ2-3	medium-sized
TGTGCCAGCAGCTTGGTGGGTAATTCACCCCTCCACTTT	CASSLVGNSPLHF	.	TRBV5-6	TRBJ1-6	medium-sized
TGCGCCAGCAGCTTACGGACAGGGGGGACCGGGGAGCTGTTTTTT	CASSLRTGGTGELFF	TRBD1	TRBV5-1	TRBJ2-2	few
TGTGCCAGTAGTATGAGGGGGGTCTACGAGCAGTACTTC	CASSMRGVYEQYF	.	TRBV19	TRBJ2-7	large
TGTGCCAGCAGTTCCAGTAGAAATGGCGAACCCCTTTTT	CASSSSRNGEPLF	.	TRBV6-5	TRBJ1-1	medium-sized
TGTGCCAGCAGTTACAGACAGACAGGGAGCACTGAAGCTTTCTTT	CASSYRQTGSTEAFF	TRBD1	TRBV6-5	TRBJ1-1	medium-sized
TGTGCCAGCACCCTGTTTGGGGGAGAGACCTACAATGAGCAGTTCTTC	CASTLFGGETYNEQFF	.	TRBV6-2/TRBV6-3	TRBJ2-1	medium-sized
TGTGCCAGCATTCAGCGGGGGCTCACTGAAGCTTTCTTT	CASIQRGLTEAFF	.	TRBV12-3/TRBV12-4	TRBJ1-1	few
TGTGCCAGTAGTGAAAGTCGGGCGCAGACCCAGTACTTC	CASSESRAQTQYF	.	TRBV19	TRBJ2-5	medium-sized
TGTGCCAGTGGGCAGGGGTCCTACAATGAGCAGTTCTTC	CASGQGSYNEQFF	.	TRBV19	TRBJ2-1	.
TGTGCCAGCAGCCCTCCAGGCAGGGGGGAAGAGACCCAGTACTTC	CASSPPGRGEETQYF	.	TRBV7-6	TRBJ2-5	few
TGCGCCAGCAGCCAAGATCCTAGTAATAGCGGGGGGGAGCAGTTCTTC	CASSQDPSNSGGEQFF	TRBD2	TRBV4-3	TRBJ2-1	medium-sized
TGTGCCAGCAGTTACTCCGGGAGCGGGGGACAAGAGACCCAGTACTTC	CASSYSGSGGQETQYF	TRBD2	TRBV6-5	TRBJ2-5	medium-sized
TGTGCCAGCAGCCTAGAGACAGGCCAGAACACTGAAGCTTTCTTT	CASSLETGQNTEAFF	.	TRBV5-4	TRBJ1-1	medium-sized
TGTGCCAGCAGACCTTCAGGGGCAGGGGAAAAACTGTTTTTT	CASRPSGAGEKLFF	.	TRBV12-3/TRBV12-4	TRBJ1-4	few
TGTGCCAGCAGCTTCACGGGGGGGGCAGTCAATGAGCAGTTCTTC	CASSFTGGAVNEQFF	TRBD2	TRBV5-6	TRBJ2-1	.
TGTGCCAGCAGTCCAGGGCGGTACGAGCAGTACTTC	CASSPGRYEQYF	.	TRBV6-2/TRBV6-3	TRBJ2-7	medium-sized
TGTGCCATCAGTGAGTCGGGGCAGGGGCAAGGGCAGTACTTC	CAISESGQGQGQYF	.	TRBV10-3	TRBJ2-7	medium-sized